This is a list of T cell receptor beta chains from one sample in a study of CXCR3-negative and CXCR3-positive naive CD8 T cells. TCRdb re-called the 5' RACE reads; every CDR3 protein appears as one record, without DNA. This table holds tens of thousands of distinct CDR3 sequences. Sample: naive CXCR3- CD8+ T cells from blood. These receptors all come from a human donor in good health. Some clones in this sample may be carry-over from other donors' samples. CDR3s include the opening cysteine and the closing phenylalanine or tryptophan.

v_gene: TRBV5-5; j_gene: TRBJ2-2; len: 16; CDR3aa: CASSWLAGANTGELFF
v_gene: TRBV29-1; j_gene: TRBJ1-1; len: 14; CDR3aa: CSVATGTANTEAFF
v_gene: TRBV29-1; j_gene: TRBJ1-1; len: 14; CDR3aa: CSAQGAGENTEAFF
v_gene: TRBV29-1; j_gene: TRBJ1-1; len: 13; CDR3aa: CSVEREELVKAFF
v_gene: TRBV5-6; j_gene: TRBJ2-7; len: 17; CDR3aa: CASSWGLAGGKAYEQYF
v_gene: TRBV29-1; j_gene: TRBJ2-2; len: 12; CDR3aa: CSVAYDTGELFF
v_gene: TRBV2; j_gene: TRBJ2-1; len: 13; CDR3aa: CASRPPPSDEQFF
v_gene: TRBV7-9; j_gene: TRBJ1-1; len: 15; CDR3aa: CASSATTGGDTEAFF
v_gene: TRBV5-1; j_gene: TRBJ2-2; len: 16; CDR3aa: CASSLARVQNTGELFF
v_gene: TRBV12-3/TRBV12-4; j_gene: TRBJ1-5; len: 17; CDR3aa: CASSFEAGVMSNQPQHF
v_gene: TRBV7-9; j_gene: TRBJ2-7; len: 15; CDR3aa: CASSSYRGEDSEQYF
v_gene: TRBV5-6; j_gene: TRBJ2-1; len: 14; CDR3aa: CASSLGLAYNEQFF
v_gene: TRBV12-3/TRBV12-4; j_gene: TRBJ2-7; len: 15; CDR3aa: CASTQTSGSSYEQYF
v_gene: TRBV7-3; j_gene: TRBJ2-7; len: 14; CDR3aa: CASSLFGTGAEQYF
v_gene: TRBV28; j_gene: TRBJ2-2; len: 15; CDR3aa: CASSYSGRNTGELFF
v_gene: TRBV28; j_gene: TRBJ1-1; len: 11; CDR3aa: CASHNTGDAFF
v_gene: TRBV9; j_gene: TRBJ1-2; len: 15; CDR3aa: CASSVDNHGSYGYTF
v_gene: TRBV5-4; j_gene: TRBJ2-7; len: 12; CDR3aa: CASSLVGSEQYF